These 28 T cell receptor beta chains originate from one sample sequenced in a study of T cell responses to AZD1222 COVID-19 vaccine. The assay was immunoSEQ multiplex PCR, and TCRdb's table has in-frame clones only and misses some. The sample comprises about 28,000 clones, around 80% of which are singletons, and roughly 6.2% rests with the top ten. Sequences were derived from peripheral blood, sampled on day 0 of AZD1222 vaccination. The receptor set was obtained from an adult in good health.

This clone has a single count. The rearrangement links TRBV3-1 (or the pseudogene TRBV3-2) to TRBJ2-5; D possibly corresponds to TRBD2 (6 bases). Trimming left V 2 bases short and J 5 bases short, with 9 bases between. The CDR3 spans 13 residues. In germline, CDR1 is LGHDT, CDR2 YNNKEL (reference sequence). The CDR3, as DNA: TGTGCCAGCAGCCAACGTGGAGGGGAGACCCAGTACTTC. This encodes CASSQRGGETQYF.

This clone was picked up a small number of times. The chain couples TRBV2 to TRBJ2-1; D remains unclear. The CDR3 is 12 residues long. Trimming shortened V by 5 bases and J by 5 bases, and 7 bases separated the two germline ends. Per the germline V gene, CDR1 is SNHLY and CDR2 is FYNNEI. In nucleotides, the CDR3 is TGTGCCAGCAGTACCCTTCACAATGAGCAGTTCTTC. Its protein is CASSTLHNEQFF.

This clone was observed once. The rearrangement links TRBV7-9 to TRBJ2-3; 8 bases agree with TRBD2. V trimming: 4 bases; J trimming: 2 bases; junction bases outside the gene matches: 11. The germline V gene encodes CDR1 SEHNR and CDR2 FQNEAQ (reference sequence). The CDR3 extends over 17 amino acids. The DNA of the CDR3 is TGTGCCAGCAGCTCCACCCGGGGGGGCATTTACACAGATACGCAGTATTTT. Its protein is CASSSTRGGIYTDTQYF.

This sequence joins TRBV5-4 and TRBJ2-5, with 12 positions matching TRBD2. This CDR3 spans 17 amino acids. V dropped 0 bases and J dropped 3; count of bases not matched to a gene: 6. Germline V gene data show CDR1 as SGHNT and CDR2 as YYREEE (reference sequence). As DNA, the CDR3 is TGTGCCAGCAGCTTGGGGCTAGCGGGGGGGCCAGAAGAGACCCAGTACTTC. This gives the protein CASSLGLAGGPEETQYF. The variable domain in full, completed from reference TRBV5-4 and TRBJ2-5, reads ETGVTQSPTHLIKTRGQQVTLRCSSQSGHNTVSWYQQALGQGPQFIFQYYREEENGRGNFPPRFSGLQFPNYSSELNVNALELDDSALYLCASSLGLAGGPEETQYFGPGTRLLVL.

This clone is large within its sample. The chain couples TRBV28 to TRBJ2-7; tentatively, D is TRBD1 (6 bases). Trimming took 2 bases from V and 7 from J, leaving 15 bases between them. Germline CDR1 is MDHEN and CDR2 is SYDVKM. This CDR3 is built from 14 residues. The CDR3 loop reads CASSLEAGAREQYF. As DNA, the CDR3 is TGTGCCAGCAGTTTAGAGGCAGGGGCGCGTGAGCAGTACTTC.

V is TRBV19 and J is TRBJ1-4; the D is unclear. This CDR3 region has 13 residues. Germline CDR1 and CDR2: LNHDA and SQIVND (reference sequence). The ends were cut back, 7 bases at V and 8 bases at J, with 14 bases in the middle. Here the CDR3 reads CASTLTPGEKLFF. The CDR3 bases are TGTGCCAGTACTCTCACTCCGGGGGAAAAACTGTTTTTT.

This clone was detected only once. The CDR3 loop reads CAWNRGAMEDTQYF. CDR3 DNA sequence: TGTGCCTGGAACAGGGGGGCAATGGAAGATACGCAGTATTTT. The V and J genes are TRBV30 and TRBJ2-3; 8 positions agree with TRBD1. Germline values: CDR1 GTSNPN, CDR2 SVGIG (reference sequence). V dropped 4 bases and J dropped 5; count of bases not matched to a gene: 8. The CDR3 sequence is 14 residues long.

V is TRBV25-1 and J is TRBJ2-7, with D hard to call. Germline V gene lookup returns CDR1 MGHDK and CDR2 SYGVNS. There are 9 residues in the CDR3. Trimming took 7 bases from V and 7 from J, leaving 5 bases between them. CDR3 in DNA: TGTGCCAGCAAGCAGGAGCAGTACGTC. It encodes CASKQEQYV.

The CDR3: CASAGSSYEQYV. CDR3 DNA: TGTGCCAGCGCAGGGAGCTCCTACGAGCAGTACGTC. The V gene is TRBV11-3, the J gene TRBJ2-7; D may be TRBD1 or TRBD2 (5 bases each). The CDR3 totals 12 residues. Trimming left V 8 bases short and J 0 bases short, with 8 bases between. Germline CDR1 is SGHNT and CDR2 is YENEEA.

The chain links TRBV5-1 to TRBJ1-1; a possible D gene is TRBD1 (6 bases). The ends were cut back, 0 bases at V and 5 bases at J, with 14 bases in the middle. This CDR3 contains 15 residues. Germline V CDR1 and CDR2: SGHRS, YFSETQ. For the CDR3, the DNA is TGCGCCAGCAGCTTGGCCACCGGTAGGGGGACTGAAGCTTTCTTT. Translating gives CASSLATGRGTEAFF.

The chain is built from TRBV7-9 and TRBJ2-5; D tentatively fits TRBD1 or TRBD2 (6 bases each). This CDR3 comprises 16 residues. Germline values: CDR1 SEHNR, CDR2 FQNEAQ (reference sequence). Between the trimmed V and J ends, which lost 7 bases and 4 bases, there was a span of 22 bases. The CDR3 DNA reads TGTGCCAGCACCAACCGCCCAAGGTCGGGGGCAGAGACCCAGTACTTC. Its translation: CASTNRPRSGAETQYF.

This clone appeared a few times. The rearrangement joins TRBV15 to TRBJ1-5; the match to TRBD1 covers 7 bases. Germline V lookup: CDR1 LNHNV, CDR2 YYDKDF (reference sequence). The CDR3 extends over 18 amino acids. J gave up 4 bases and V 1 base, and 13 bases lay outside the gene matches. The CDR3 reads CATSRVSSWDSPNQPQHF. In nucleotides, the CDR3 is TGTGCCACCAGCAGAGTTAGTTCTTGGGACAGCCCAAATCAGCCCCAGCATTTT.

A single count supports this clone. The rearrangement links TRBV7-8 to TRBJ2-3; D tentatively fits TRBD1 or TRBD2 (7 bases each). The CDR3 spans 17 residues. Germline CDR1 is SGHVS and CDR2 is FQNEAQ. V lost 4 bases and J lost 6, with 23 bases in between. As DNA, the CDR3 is TGTGCCAGCAGCTCAAGAGGGGGCGGGGGACCGGTGGATACGCAGTATTTT. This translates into CASSSRGGGGPVDTQYF.

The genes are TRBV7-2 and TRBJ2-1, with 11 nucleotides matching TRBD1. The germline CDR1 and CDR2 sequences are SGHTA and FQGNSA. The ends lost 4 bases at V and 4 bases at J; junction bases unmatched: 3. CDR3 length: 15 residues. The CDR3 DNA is TGTGCCAGCAGCTCCGGGACAGGGGGTTACAATGAGCAGTTCTTC. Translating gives CASSSGTGGYNEQFF.

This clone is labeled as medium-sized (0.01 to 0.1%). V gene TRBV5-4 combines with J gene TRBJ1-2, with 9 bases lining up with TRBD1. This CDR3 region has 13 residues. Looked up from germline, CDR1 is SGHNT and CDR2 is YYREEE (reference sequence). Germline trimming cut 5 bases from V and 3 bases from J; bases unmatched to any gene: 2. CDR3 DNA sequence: TGTGCCAGCAGGACAGGGGGAGACTATGGCTACACCTTC. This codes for CASRTGGDYGYTF. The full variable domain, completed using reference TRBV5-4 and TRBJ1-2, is ETGVTQSPTHLIKTRGQQVTLRCSSQSGHNTVSWYQQALGQGPQFIFQYYREEENGRGNFPPRFSGLQFPNYSSELNVNALELDDSALYLCASRTGGDYGYTFGSGTRLTVV.

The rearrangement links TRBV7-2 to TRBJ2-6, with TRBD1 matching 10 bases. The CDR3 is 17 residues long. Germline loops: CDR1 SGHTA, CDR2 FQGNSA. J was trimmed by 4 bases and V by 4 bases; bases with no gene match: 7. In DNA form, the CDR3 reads TGTGCCAGCAGCTCACCGGGACAGGGGTCCGGGGCCAACGTCCTGACTTTC. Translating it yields CASSSPGQGSGANVLTF.

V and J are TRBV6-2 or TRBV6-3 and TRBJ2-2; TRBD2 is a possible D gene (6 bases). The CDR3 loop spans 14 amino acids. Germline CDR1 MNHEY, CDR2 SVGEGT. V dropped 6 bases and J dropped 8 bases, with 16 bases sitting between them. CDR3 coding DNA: TGTGCCAGCAGCCTCTCTAGCGTAGTAGGGGAGCTGTTTTTT. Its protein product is CASSLSSVVGELFF.

The CDR3 spells CASSQGTTTSNQPQHF. The DNA for the CDR3 is TGTGCCAGCAGCCAAGGTACAACCACTAGCAATCAGCCCCAGCATTTT. The chain carries TRBV3-1 (or the pseudogene TRBV3-2) and TRBJ1-5, with no clear D. This CDR3 is 16 amino acids long. V was clipped by 1 base and J by 0 bases, with 10 bases between them. Germline V gene data show CDR1 as LGHDT and CDR2 as YNNKEL (reference sequence).

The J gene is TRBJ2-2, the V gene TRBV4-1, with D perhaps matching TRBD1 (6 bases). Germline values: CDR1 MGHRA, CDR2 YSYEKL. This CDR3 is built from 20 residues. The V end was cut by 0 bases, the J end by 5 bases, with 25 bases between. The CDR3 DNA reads TGCGCCAGCAGCCAAGATCGAAAAGTGTTACAGGGAAGAAATACCGGGGAGCTGTTTTTT. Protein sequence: CASSQDRKVLQGRNTGELFF.

The CDR3 DNA sequence: TGTGCCAGCAGTCGGGGACAGAGGGGTCAGCCCCAGCATTTT. It specifies CASSRGQRGQPQHF. The J gene is TRBJ1-5, the V gene TRBV6-5; 7 positions agree with TRBD1. This CDR3 spans 14 amino acids. The V and J ends lost 5 bases and 6 bases, in that order; junction bases with no gene match: 7. The germline V gene has CDR1 MNHEY and CDR2 SVGAGI.

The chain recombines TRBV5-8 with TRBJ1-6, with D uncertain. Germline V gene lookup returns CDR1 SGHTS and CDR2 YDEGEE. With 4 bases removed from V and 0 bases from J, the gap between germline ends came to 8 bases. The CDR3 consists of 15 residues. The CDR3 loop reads CASSAESSYNSPLHF. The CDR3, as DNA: TGTGCCAGCAGCGCGGAGAGCTCCTATAATTCACCCCTCCACTTT.

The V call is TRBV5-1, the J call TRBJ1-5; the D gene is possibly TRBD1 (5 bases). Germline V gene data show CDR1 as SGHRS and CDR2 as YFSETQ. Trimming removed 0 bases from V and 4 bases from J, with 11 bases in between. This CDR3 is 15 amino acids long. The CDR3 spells CASSLGQGGNQPQHF. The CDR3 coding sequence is TGCGCCAGCAGCTTGGGTCAGGGTGGGAATCAGCCCCAGCATTTT.

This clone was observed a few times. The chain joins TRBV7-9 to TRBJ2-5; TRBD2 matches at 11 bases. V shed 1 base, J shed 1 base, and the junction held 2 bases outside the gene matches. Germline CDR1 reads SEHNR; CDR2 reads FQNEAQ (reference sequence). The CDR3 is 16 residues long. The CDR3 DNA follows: TGTGCCAGCAGCTTAGGGGGGACTAGCGGCCAAGAGACCCAGTACTTC. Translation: CASSLGGTSGQETQYF.

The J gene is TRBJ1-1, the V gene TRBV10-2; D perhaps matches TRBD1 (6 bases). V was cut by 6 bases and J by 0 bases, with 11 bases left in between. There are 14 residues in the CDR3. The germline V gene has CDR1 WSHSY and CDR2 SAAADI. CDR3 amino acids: CASRGDTMNTEAFF. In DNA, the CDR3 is TGCGCCAGCAGAGGGGACACTATGAACACTGAAGCTTTCTTT.

CDR3 sequence (DNA): TGTGCCAGCATCCGTGGGGACAGGGCGAACACTGAAGCTTTCTTT. Amino acid sequence: CASIRGDRANTEAFF. The V gene is TRBV6-5, the J gene TRBJ1-1, with 9 positions matching TRBD1. Germline V gives CDR1 MNHEY, CDR2 SVGAGI. V gave up 7 bases and J gave up 1 base; unmatched junction bases: 7. This CDR3 spans 15 amino acids.

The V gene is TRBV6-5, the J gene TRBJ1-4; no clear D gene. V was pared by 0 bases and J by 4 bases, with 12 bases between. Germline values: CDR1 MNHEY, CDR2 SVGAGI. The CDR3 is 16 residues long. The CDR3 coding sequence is TGTGCCAGCAGTTACTCGAGAGAATTGGGTAATGAAAAACTGTTTTTT. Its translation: CASSYSRELGNEKLFF.

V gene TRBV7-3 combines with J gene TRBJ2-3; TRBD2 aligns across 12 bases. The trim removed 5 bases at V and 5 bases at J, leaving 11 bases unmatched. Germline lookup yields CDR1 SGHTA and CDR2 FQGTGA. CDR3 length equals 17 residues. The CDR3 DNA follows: TGTGCCAGCAGCCCGCAACAGCTAGCGGGAGGGATAGATACGCAGTATTTT. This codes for CASSPQQLAGGIDTQYF.

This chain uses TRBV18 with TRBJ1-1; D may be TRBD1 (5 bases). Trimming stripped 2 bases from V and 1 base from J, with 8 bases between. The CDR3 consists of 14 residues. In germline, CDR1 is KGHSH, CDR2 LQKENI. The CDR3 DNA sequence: TGTGCCAGCTCACCATCAGGGAGGAACACTGAAGCTTTCTTT. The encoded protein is CASSPSGRNTEAFF.